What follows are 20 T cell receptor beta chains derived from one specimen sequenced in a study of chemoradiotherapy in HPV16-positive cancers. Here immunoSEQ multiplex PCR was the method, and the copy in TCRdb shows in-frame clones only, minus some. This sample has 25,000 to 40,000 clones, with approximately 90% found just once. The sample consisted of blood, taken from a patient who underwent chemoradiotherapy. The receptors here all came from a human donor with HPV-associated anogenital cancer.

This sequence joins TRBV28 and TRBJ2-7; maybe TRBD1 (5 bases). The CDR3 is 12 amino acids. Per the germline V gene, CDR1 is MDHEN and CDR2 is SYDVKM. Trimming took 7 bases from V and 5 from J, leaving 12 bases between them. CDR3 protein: CASTRDPDEQYF. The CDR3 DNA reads TGTGCCAGCACCAGGGATCCTGACGAGCAGTACTTC.

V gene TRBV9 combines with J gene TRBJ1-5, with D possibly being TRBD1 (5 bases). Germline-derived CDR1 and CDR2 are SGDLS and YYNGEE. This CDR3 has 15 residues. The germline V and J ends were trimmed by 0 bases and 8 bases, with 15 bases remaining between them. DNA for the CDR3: TGTGCCAGCAGCGTAGCCGGGACCCGATCGGAGCCCCAGCATTTT. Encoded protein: CASSVAGTRSEPQHF.

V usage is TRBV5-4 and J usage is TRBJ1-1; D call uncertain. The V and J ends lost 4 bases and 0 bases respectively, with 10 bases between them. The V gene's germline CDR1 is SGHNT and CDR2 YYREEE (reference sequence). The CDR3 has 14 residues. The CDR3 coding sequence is TGTGCCAGCAGCCAGGAATACATGAACACTGAAGCTTTCTTT. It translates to CASSQEYMNTEAFF.

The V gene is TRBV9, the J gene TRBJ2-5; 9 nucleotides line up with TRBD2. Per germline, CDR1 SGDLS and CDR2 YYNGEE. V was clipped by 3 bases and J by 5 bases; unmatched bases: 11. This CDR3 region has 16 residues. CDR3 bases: TGTGCCAGCAGCGCGGGGTCTAGCGGGGTGGGGGAGACCCAGTACTTC. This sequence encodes CASSAGSSGVGETQYF. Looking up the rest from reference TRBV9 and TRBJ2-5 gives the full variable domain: DSGVTQTPKHLITATGQRVTLRCSPRSGDLSVYWYQQSLDQGLQFLIQYYNGEERAKGNILERFSAQQFPDLHSELNLSSLELGDSALYFCASSAGSSGVGETQYFGPGTRLLVL.

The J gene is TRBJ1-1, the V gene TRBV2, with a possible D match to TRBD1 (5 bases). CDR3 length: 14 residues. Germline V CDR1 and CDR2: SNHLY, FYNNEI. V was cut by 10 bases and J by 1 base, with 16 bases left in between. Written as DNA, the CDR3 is TGTGCCAACTCGGGACTCTCTGGGAACACTGAAGCTTTCTTT. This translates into CANSGLSGNTEAFF.

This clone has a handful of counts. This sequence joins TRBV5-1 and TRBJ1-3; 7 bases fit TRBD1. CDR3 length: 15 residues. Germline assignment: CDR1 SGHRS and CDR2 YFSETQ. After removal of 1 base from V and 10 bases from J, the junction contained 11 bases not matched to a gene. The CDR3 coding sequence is TGCGCCAGCAGCTTGTCCCTTGGGACAGCGGAAACCATATATTTT. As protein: CASSLSLGTAETIYF.

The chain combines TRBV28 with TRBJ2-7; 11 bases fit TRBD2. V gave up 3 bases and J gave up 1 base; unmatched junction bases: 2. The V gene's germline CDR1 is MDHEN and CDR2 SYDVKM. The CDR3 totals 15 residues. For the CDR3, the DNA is TGTGCCAGCAGTTTTAGACTAGCGGGATCCTACGAGCAGTACTTC. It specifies CASSFRLAGSYEQYF.

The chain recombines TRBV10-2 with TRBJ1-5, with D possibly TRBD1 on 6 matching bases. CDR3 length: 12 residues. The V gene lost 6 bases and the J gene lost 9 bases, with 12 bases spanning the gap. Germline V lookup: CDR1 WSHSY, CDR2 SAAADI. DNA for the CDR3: TGCGCCAGCAGCGGGGACAAGGCGCCCCAGCATTTT. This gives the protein CASSGDKAPQHF.

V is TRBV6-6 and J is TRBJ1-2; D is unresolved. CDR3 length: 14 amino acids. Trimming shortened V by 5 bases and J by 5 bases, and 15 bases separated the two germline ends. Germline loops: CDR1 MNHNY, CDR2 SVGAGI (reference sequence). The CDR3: CASSPPSIAYGYTF. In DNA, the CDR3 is TGTGCCAGCAGTCCCCCCTCGATCGCGTATGGCTACACCTTC.

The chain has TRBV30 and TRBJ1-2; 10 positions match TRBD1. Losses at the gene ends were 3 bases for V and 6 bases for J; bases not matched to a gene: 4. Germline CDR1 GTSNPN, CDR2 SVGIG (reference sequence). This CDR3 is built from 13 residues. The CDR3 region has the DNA TGTGCCTGGAGCGGGGACAGGGGCCATGGCTACACCTTC. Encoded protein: CAWSGDRGHGYTF.

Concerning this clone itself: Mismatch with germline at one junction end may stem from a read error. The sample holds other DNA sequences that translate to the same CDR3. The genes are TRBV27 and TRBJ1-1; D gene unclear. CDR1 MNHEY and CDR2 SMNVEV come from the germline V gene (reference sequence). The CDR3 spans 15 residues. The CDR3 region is CASSYSQATYTEAFF. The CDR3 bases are TGTGCCAGTAGTTATTCCCAGGCGACCTACACTGAAGCTTTCTTT.

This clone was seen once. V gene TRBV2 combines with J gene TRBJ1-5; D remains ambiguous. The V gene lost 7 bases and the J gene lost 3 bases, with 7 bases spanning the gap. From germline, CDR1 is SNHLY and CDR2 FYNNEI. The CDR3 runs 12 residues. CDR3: CASTRANQPQHF. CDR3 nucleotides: TGTGCCAGCACGAGGGCCAATCAGCCCCAGCATTTT.

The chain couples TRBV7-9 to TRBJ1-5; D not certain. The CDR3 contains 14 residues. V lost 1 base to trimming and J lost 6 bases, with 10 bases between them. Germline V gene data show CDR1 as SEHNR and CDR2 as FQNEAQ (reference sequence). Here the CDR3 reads CASSLGAYGQPQHF. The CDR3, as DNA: TGTGCCAGCAGCTTAGGGGCATACGGTCAGCCCCAGCATTTT. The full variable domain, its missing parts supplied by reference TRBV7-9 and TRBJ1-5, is DTGVSQNPRHKITKRGQNVTFRCDPISEHNRLYWYRQTLGQGPEFLTYFQNEAQLEKSRLLSDRFSAERPKGSFSTLEIQRTEQGDSAMYLCASSLGAYGQPQHFGDGTRLSIL.

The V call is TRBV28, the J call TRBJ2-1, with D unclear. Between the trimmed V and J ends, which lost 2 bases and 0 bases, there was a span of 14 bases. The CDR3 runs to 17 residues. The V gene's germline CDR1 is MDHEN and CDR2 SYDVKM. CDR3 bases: TGTGCCAGCAGTTTAGGGATAGGCCCCAGCTCCTACAATGAGCAGTTCTTC. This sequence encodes CASSLGIGPSSYNEQFF.

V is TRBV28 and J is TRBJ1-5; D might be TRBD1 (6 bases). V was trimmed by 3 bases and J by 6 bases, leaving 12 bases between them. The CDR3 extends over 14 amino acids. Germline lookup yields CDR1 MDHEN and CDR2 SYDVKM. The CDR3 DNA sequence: TGTGCCAGCAGTTTGGGGGGCTCAGGTCAGCCCCAGCATTTT. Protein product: CASSLGGSGQPQHF.

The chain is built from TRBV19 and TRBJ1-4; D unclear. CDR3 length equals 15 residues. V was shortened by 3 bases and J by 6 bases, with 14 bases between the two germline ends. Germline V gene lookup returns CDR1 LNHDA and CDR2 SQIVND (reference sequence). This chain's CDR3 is CASSMPYGRDEKLFF. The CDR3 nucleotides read TGTGCCAGTAGTATGCCCTACGGACGGGATGAAAAACTGTTTTTT.

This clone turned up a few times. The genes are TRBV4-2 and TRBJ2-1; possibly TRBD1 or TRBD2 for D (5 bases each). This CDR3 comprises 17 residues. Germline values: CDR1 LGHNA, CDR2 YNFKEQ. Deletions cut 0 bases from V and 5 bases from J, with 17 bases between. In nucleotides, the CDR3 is TGTGCCAGCAGCCAAGAAGGGGCGGGTTTCAACCACAATGAGCAGTTCTTC. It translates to CASSQEGAGFNHNEQFF.

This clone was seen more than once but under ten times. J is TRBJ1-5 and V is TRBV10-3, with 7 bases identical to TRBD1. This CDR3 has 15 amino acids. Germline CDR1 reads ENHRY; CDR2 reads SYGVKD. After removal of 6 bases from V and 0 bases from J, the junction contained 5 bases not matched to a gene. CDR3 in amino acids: CAISATGISNQPQHF. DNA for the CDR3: TGTGCCATCAGCGCGACAGGGATTAGCAATCAGCCCCAGCATTTT.

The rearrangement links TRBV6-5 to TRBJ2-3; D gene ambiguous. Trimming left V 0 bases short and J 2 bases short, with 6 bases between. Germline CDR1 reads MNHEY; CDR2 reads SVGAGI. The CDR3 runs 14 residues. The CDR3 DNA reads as TGTGCCAGCAGTTACTCGACTCCCACAGATACGCAGTATTTT. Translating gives CASSYSTPTDTQYF.

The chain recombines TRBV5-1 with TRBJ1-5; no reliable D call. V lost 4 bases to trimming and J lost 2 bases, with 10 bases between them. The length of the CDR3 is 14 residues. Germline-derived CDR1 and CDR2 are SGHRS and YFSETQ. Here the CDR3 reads CASSSGVGNQPQHF. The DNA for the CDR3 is TGCGCCAGCAGCAGCGGGGTTGGCAATCAGCCCCAGCATTTT.